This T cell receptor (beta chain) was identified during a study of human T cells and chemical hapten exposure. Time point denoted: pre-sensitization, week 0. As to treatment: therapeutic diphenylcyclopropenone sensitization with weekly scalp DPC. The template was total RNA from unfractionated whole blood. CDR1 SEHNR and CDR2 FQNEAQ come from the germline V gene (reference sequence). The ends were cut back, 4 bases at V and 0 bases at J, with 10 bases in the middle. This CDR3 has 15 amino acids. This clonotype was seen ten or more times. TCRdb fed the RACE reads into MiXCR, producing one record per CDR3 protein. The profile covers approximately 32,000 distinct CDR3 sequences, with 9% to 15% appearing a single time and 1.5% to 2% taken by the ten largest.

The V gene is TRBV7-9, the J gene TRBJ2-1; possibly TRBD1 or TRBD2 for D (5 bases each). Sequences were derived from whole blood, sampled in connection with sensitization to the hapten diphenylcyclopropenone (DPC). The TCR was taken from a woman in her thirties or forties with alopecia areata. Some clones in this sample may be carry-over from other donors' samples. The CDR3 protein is CASSSWGSSYNEQFF. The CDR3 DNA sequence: TGTGCCAGCAGCTCCTGGGGGAGCTCCTACAATGAGCAGTTCTTC. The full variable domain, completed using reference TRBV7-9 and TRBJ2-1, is DTGVSQNPRHKITKRGQNVTFRCDPISEHNRLYWYRQTLGQGPEFLTYFQNEAQLEKSRLLSDRFSAERPKGSFSTLEIQRTEQGDSAMYLCASSSWGSSYNEQFFGPGTRLTVL.